This paragraph reports one T cell receptor beta chain. Using immunoSEQ multiplex PCR, the repertoire was profiled, and TCRdb retains in-frame clones only, with some absent. The table has about 120,000 clones, approximately 87% seen once. V was cut by 5 bases and J by 0 bases, with 8 bases left in between. This CDR3 comprises 14 residues. CDR1 is MDHEN and CDR2 is SYDVKM in the germline V gene. This sample was taken from a study of T cell responses to AZD1222 COVID-19 vaccine. The overall study: Researchers grouped second doses given at about 4 or about 12 weeks into one pool.

The chain joins TRBV28 to TRBJ1-5; D ambiguous. The source of this sequence is an adult in good health. The sequences come from peripheral blood, collected on day 0 of AZD1222 vaccination. Here the CDR3 reads CASSVRNSNQPQHF. The CDR3 DNA reads as TGTGCCAGCAGTGTCAGAAATAGCAATCAGCCCCAGCATTTT.